The entry below gives a single T cell receptor (beta chain) sequence along with its context. Antigen specificity is unknown. This entry comes from a study of cytomegalovirus exposure and HLA in healthy donors. This PCR relied on a set of 60 Vbeta primers and 13 Jbeta primers. The repertoire was sequenced with immunoSEQ multiplex PCR; TCRdb's copy has only in-frame clones and lacks some. The sample carries approximately 110,000 clones, more than 75% recorded once. CDR1 SGHTA and CDR2 FQGTGA come from the germline V gene. This CDR3 comprises 14 residues. J gave up 4 bases and V 6 bases, and 4 bases lay outside the gene matches. Study outcomes and limitations: The authors enumerated 150 to 200 TCR beta chains as linked to cytomegalovirus. It was only CMV serostatus that was available as immune exposure information.

V usage is TRBV7-3 and J usage is TRBJ1-2; 11 positions agree with TRBD1. Sequencing was carried out using PBMCs. This clonotype was obtained from a middle-aged man in good health and CMV-seronegative. CDR3 sequence reads: CASRPGQGVYGYTF. The CDR3 DNA reads TGTGCCAGCAGGCCGGGACAGGGGGTCTATGGCTACACCTTC.